A selection of T cell receptor beta chains follows, all from one sample in a study of blood T cell repertoires in COVID-19. Libraries were prepared by immunoSEQ multiplex PCR; TCRdb keeps only in-frame clonotypes and omits some of them. The sample gives a few hundred thousand clones, roughly 86% of which show up once; less than 3.5% is in the top ten. Specimen: PBMCs or T cells enriched from blood (not recorded which). These receptors were collected from a woman between 50 and 59 years old who had been exposed to COVID-19. Each CDR3 is given with its conserved first and last residue. D genes are given only for firm matches. Not all rows give a size; the values are once, few, many and, for expanded clones, a class.

clone_size	d_call	v_call	j_call	cdr3_aa	cdr3_nt
NA	NA	TRBV27	TRBJ1-4	CASSFSGNEKLFF	TGTGCCAGCAGTTTTTCAGGGAATGAAAAACTGTTTTTT
NA	TRBD1	TRBV5-1	TRBJ2-7	CASSPRPGGPEQYF	TGCGCCAGCAGCCCCCGACCAGGGGGTCCCGAGCAGTACTTC
NA	NA	TRBV3-1/TRBV3-2	TRBJ1-4	CASSQLAVNEKLFF	TGTGCCAGCAGCCAATTGGCAGTTAATGAAAAACTGTTTTTT
NA	NA	TRBV30	TRBJ1-2	CAWTRENNYGYTF	TGTGCCTGGACCCGGGAAAACAACTATGGCTACACCTTC
NA	TRBD2	TRBV18	TRBJ2-7	CASSPPSGGFREQYF	TGTGCCAGCTCACCACCATCGGGGGGTTTCCGCGAGCAGTACTTC
NA	NA	TRBV19	TRBJ1-5	CASTRQGNQPQHF	TGTGCCAGTACCCGACAGGGCAATCAGCCCCAGCATTTT
NA	NA	TRBV12-3/TRBV12-4	TRBJ1-2	CASTHGTGNGYTF	TGTGCCAGCACCCACGGCACAGGGAATGGCTACACCTTC
NA	NA	TRBV6-5	TRBJ1-2	CASSPVPTGNYGYTF	TGTGCCAGCAGTCCCGTACCTACAGGGAACTATGGCTACACCTTC
NA	TRBD1	TRBV19	TRBJ1-6	CASRDRDTYNSPLHF	TGTGCCAGCCGGGACAGGGATACCTATAATTCACCCCTCCACTTT
NA	TRBD2	TRBV24-1	TRBJ2-7	CATSDPGTSFGEQYF	TGTGCCACCAGTGATCCCGGGACTAGCTTTGGCGAGCAGTACTTC
NA	NA	TRBV4-2	TRBJ1-2	CASSHPGSGARDYGYTF	TGTGCCAGCAGCCATCCCGGGTCAGGGGCGCGGGACTATGGCTACACCTTC
NA	NA	TRBV30	TRBJ2-6	CAWSYLSGANVLTF	TGTGCCTGGAGTTATTTGTCTGGGGCCAACGTCCTGACTTTC
NA	NA	TRBV7-9	TRBJ2-7	CASSSTYRGRAYEQYF	TGTGCCAGCAGCTCTACCTACAGGGGGAGGGCCTACGAGCAGTACTTC
NA	NA	TRBV28	TRBJ1-2	CASSQDGYTF	TGTGCCAGCAGCCAGGATGGCTACACCTTC
NA	TRBD1	TRBV7-9	TRBJ1-3	CASSPRQGSTGNTIYF	TGTGCCAGCAGCCCACGACAGGGGAGTACTGGAAACACCATATATTTT
NA	TRBD1	TRBV11-2	TRBJ1-2	CASSLTGDGYTF	TGTGCCAGCAGCTTGACAGGGGATGGCTACACCTTC
NA	TRBD1	TRBV18	TRBJ1-4	CASSPPGGSEKLFF	TGTGCCAGCTCACCCCCAGGGGGAAGCGAAAAACTGTTTTTT
NA	TRBD1	TRBV28	TRBJ1-1	CASSSKHRGHMNTEAFF	TGTGCCAGCAGTTCCAAGCACAGGGGACACATGAACACTGAAGCTTTCTTT
NA	NA	TRBV2	TRBJ1-2	CASTENQGGYGYTF	TGTGCCAGCACTGAAAATCAGGGCGGCTATGGCTACACCTTC
few	TRBD1	TRBV28	TRBJ1-1	CASSTIDRDAPEAFF	TGTGCCAGCAGTACTATAGACAGGGACGCCCCTGAAGCTTTCTTT
NA	TRBD1	TRBV5-1	TRBJ1-1	CASSAEDRGNAFF	TGCGCCAGCAGCGCGGAGGACAGGGGAAACGCTTTCTTT
once	NA	TRBV10-3	TRBJ1-3	CAISESTPGAGNTIYF	TGTGCCATCAGTGAGTCGACCCCAGGGGCTGGAAACACCATATATTTT
NA	NA	TRBV27	TRBJ2-7	CASSSTAREQYF	TGTGCCAGCAGTTCGACAGCGAGGGAGCAGTACTTC
NA	TRBD1	TRBV4-1	TRBJ2-2	CASSQGTGGTGELFF	TGCGCCAGCAGCCAAGGGACAGGGGGCACCGGGGAGCTGTTTTTT
NA	NA	TRBV10-2	TRBJ2-7	CASSSTAYEQYF	TGCGCCAGCAGTTCGACAGCCTACGAGCAGTACTTC
NA	NA	TRBV7-2	TRBJ1-1	CASSPKGGGNTEAFF	TGTGCCAGCAGCCCTAAGGGAGGGGGGAACACTGAAGCTTTCTTT
NA	TRBD1	TRBV19	TRBJ2-7	CASSTTGTGTIPYEQYF	TGTGCCAGTAGTACAACCGGGACAGGGACAATCCCCTACGAGCAGTACTTC
NA	TRBD2	TRBV5-1	TRBJ2-3	CASSPRQLAGTTDTQYF	TGCGCCAGCAGCCCTCGACAGCTAGCGGGAACCACAGATACGCAGTATTTT
NA	NA	TRBV18	TRBJ1-3	CASSPPSAGRWNTIYF	TGTGCCAGCTCACCACCCAGCGCAGGGAGGTGGAACACCATATATTTT
NA	TRBD2	TRBV6-5	TRBJ2-7	CASTPGLFYEQYF	TGTGCCAGCACCCCGGGACTATTCTACGAGCAGTACTTC
NA	TRBD1	TRBV5-1	TRBJ2-2	CASSLNGQGANGELFF	TGCGCCAGCAGCCTAAACGGACAGGGGGCAAACGGGGAGCTGTTTTTT
once	TRBD1	TRBV19	TRBJ1-1	CASKAGGTEAFF	TGTGCCAGTAAAGCAGGGGGCACTGAAGCTTTCTTT
NA	TRBD1	TRBV5-1	TRBJ2-1	CASSPGQGYNKQFF	TGCGCCAGCAGCCCGGGACAGGGGTACAATAAGCAGTTCTTC
NA	TRBD1	TRBV19	TRBJ2-2	CASSMGTANTGELFF	TGTGCCAGTAGTATGGGGACAGCGAACACCGGGGAGCTGTTTTTT
NA	NA	TRBV9	TRBJ1-1	CASSASGRTEAFF	TGTGCCAGCAGCGCCTCAGGGCGCACTGAAGCTTTCTTT
once	NA	TRBV7-2	TRBJ1-5	CASSGSEGFRNQPQHF	TGTGCCAGCAGCGGGAGTGAGGGTTTCCGAAATCAGCCCCAGCATTTT
NA	NA	TRBV6-5	TRBJ1-6	CASSYSGRGYNSPLHF	TGTGCCAGCAGTTACTCGGGGCGGGGGTATAATTCACCCCTCCACTTT
NA	NA	TRBV20-1	TRBJ2-1	CSASVSGRGYNEQFF	TGCAGTGCTAGTGTGTCTGGGAGGGGGTACAATGAGCAGTTCTTC
NA	NA	TRBV18	TRBJ1-1	CASSEQGTLNTEAFF	TGTGCCAGCTCAGAACAGGGTACCCTGAACACTGAAGCTTTCTTT
few	NA	TRBV7-9	TRBJ2-3	CASSLPTPLRDTQYF	TGTGCCAGCAGCTTACCGACTCCCCTTCGGGATACGCAGTATTTT
NA	NA	TRBV19	TRBJ1-6	CASSIRPPEGPLHF	TGTGCCAGTAGTATCCGGCCGCCCGAGGGACCCCTCCACTTT
NA	NA	TRBV1	TRBJ2-2	CTPVGGRNTGELFF	TGCACTCCAGTTGGGGGCAGGAACACCGGGGAGCTGTTTTTT
NA	NA	TRBV27	TRBJ1-6	CASSLGSRGRDSPLHF	TGTGCCAGCAGTTTAGGGAGCAGGGGAAGGGATTCACCCCTCCACTTT
NA	TRBD1	TRBV5-1	TRBJ1-2	CASSLEGQVYGYTF	TGCGCCAGCAGCTTGGAGGGACAGGTCTATGGCTACACCTTC
NA	TRBD1	TRBV5-6	TRBJ1-2	CASSLGQGRNYGYTF	TGTGCCAGCAGCCTAGGACAGGGGAGGAACTATGGCTACACCTTC